These 21 T cell receptor beta chains were all obtained from the same sample, sequenced in a study of T cells in Graves' hyperthyroidism and ophthalmopathy. RNA transcripts were the template for amplifying TCR beta CDR3 regions. TCR CDR3 regions were first amplified by RT-PCR with HTBI primers. MiXCR, applied by TCRdb to the multiplex PCR reads, yields one record per CDR3 protein. In the table there are about 270,000 distinct CDR3 sequences, roughly 15% of which are singletons. What was sequenced was blood. The source of these receptors is a woman in her forties or fifties with Graves' hyperthyroidism that later progressed to Graves' ophthalmopathy.

In this sample, this clonotype turned up many times. This chain joins TRBV6-1 and TRBJ2-2, with 8 bases that match TRBD2. The CDR3 contains 15 residues. Germline V lookup: CDR1 MNHNS, CDR2 SASEGT. Trimming at V came to 7 bases and at J to 4 bases, leaving 8 bases not matched to a gene. CDR3: CASTLGLVGTGELFF. The CDR3 DNA reads as TGTGCCAGCACTTTGGGACTAGTCGGCACCGGGGAGCTGTTTTTT.

This clonotype was recorded at least ten times. This chain uses TRBV7-8 with TRBJ2-7; 7 positions agree with TRBD2. CDR3 size: 14 residues. Germline lookup yields CDR1 SGHVS and CDR2 FQNEAQ. V lost 1 base and J lost 2; bases outside the gene matches: 2. The CDR3 sequence: CASSLERGTYEQYF. The CDR3 nucleotides are TGTGCCAGCAGCTTAGAGCGGGGTACCTACGAGCAGTACTTC.

This rearrangement joins TRBV14 to TRBJ2-1, with TRBD1 matching 7 bases. CDR1 and CDR2 from the germline V gene are SGHDN and FVKESK. The CDR3 has 18 residues. J was trimmed by 2 bases and V by 0 bases; bases with no gene match: 10. The CDR3 DNA reads as TGTGCCAGCAGCCAAGATGAACAGGGGCGTTTTCCCTACAATGAGCAGTTCTTC. The encoded protein is CASSQDEQGRFPYNEQFF. Looking up the rest from reference TRBV14 and TRBJ2-1 gives the full variable domain: EAGVTQFPSHSVIEKGQTVTLRCDPISGHDNLYWYRRVMGKEIKFLLHFVKESKQDESGMPNNRFLAERTGGTYSTLKVQPAELEDSGVYFCASSQDEQGRFPYNEQFFGPGTRLTVL.

The CDR3 loop reads CASSLGQAPNQPQHF. DNA for the CDR3: TGCGCCAGCAGCTTGGGACAGGCCCCTAATCAGCCCCAGCATTTT. The chain links TRBV5-1 to TRBJ1-5; tentative D call: TRBD1 (6 bases). V was clipped by 0 bases and J by 4 bases, with 11 bases between them. Germline V gene sequence: CDR1 SGHRS, CDR2 YFSETQ. CDR3 size: 15 residues.

Many counts were recorded for this clonotype. The chain combines TRBV6-1 with TRBJ1-4, with 10 bases matching TRBD1. The V segment lost 6 bases and the J segment 7 bases; nucleotides outside the gene matches: 11. Germline V gives CDR1 MNHNS, CDR2 SASEGT. The length of the CDR3 is 16 residues. The chain's CDR3 is CASSNFGTGDVEKLFF. DNA of the CDR3: TGTGCCAGCAGCAATTTTGGGACAGGGGATGTTGAAAAACTGTTTTTT.

In its sample, this clonotype was seen once. The V and J genes are TRBV6-1 and TRBJ1-2; D might be TRBD1 (5 bases). CDR3 size: 15 residues. Germline CDR1 MNHNS, CDR2 SASEGT. V lost 2 bases to trimming and J lost 8 bases, with 18 bases between them. This CDR3 is CASSEKGGGWRGYTF. Here the CDR3 DNA reads TGTGCCAGCAGTGAAAAGGGCGGGGGTTGGCGAGGCTACACCTTC.

The chain couples TRBV11-1 to TRBJ2-7; a possible D gene is TRBD2 (6 bases). Germline lookup yields CDR1 SGHAT and CDR2 FQDESV (reference sequence). CDR3 length: 15 amino acids. V lost 4 bases and J lost 6, with 19 bases in between. This CDR3 is CASSSTGLSGSEQYF. The CDR3 DNA sequence: TGTGCCAGCAGCTCAACGGGACTTTCGGGCTCCGAGCAGTACTTC. The whole variable domain, remainder taken from reference TRBV11-1 and TRBJ2-7, is EAEVAQSPRYKITEKSQAVAFWCDPISGHATLYWYRQILGQGPELLVQFQDESVVDDSQLPKDRFSAERLKGVDSTLKIQPAELGDSAMYLCASSSTGLSGSEQYFGPGTRLTVT.

This clonotype was observed at least ten times. The V call is TRBV2, the J call TRBJ2-7; TRBD2 aligns across 9 bases. The CDR3 is 17 residues long. The germline gives CDR1 SNHLY, CDR2 FYNNEI. V shed 4 bases and J 5 bases; nucleotides not matched to a gene: 15. CDR3 in amino acids: CASSGRPGGSGRNEQYF. CDR3 DNA sequence: TGTGCCAGCAGTGGCCGACCTGGGGGGAGCGGGAGGAACGAGCAGTACTTC.

The sample holds many counts of this clonotype. The chain links TRBV27 to TRBJ2-3; possible D gene TRBD1, 5 bases. Between the trimmed V and J ends, which lost 5 bases and 0 bases, there was a span of 15 bases. This CDR3 comprises 16 residues. Germline assignment: CDR1 MNHEY and CDR2 SMNVEV (reference sequence). The CDR3 sequence: CASSAWGRPSTDTQYF. CDR3 DNA: TGTGCCAGCAGTGCATGGGGCCGACCTAGCACAGATACGCAGTATTTT.

This clonotype was seen ten or more times. This chain uses TRBV20-1 with TRBJ2-7; D is uncertain. The CDR3 contains 12 residues. Germline CDR1 reads DFQATT; CDR2 reads SNEGSKA (reference sequence). For the CDR3, the DNA is TGCAGCGCGTACAAGCGTAGGGACGAGCAGTACTTC. Translation gives CSAYKRRDEQYF.

This clonotype was seen many times. This sequence joins TRBV28 and TRBJ2-7, with TRBD2 matching 14 bases. Per germline, CDR1 MDHEN and CDR2 SYDVKM. The CDR3 sequence is 15 residues long. The V segment lost 5 bases and the J segment 3 bases; nucleotides outside the gene matches: 3. The CDR3 DNA reads as TGTGCCAGCAGTCGACTAGCGGGAGGGGTCTACGAGCAGTACTTC. Translated, it gives CASSRLAGGVYEQYF.

This clonotype was detected only a few times. The J gene is TRBJ2-5, the V gene TRBV4-1; D might be TRBD1 (5 bases). The V gene's germline CDR1 is MGHRA and CDR2 YSYEKL. The CDR3 is 15 residues long. The V and J ends lost 1 base and 1 base respectively, with 10 bases between them. The CDR3 sequence: CASSQGQGSQETQYF. CDR3 sequence (DNA): TGCGCCAGCAGCCAAGGGCAGGGTAGCCAAGAGACCCAGTACTTC.

The chain uses TRBV9 and TRBJ2-1; D is uncertain. The CDR3 runs to 15 residues. Trimming stripped 0 bases from V and 4 bases from J, with 11 bases between. In germline, CDR1 is SGDLS, CDR2 YYNGEE. The chain's CDR3 is CASSVGLINYNEQFF. The CDR3, as DNA: TGTGCCAGCAGCGTAGGACTCATTAATTACAATGAGCAGTTCTTC.

Ten or more counts support this clonotype. V and J are TRBV2 and TRBJ1-5; D is uncertain. CDR1 is SNHLY and CDR2 is FYNNEI in the germline V gene. Trimming removed 8 bases from V and 2 bases from J, with 16 bases in between. This CDR3 contains 15 residues. CDR3 sequence: CASRTGGRGNQPQHF. CDR3 DNA: TGTGCCAGCCGTACCGGCGGTCGGGGCAATCAGCCCCAGCATTTT.

At least ten counts were recorded for this clonotype. DNA of the CDR3: TGTGCCAGCAGTTTCTCGTTGGGACAGGGTTCGAATCAGCCCCAGCATTTT. Encoded protein: CASSFSLGQGSNQPQHF. The chain joins TRBV27 to TRBJ1-5; 9 nucleotides match TRBD1. The germline CDR1 and CDR2 sequences are MNHEY and SMNVEV (reference sequence). The CDR3 runs 17 residues. The J segment lost 4 bases and the V segment lost 3 bases, leaving 10 bases of the junction unmatched.

This chain connects TRBV5-1 to TRBJ2-3; D may match TRBD1 or TRBD2 (5 bases each). Between the trimmed V and J ends, which lost 3 bases and 4 bases, there was a span of 15 bases. The CDR3 is made up of 15 amino acids. Germline V gives CDR1 SGHRS, CDR2 YFSETQ. The CDR3, as DNA: TGCGCCAGCAGCTCTGAGGGGCAGGGCTCAGATACGCAGTATTTT. This translates into CASSSEGQGSDTQYF.

This clonotype was seen many times. J is TRBJ1-1 and V is TRBV28; D is unresolved. The CDR3 totals 11 residues. Per the germline V gene, CDR1 is MDHEN and CDR2 is SYDVKM. CDR3 sequence: CALRFRAEAFF. CDR3 DNA: TGTGCTCTTAGATTCCGGGCTGAAGCTTTCTTT.

This clonotype was detected many times. The rearrangement uses TRBV7-8 and TRBJ2-1; D uncertain. The CDR3 runs 11 residues. Per germline, CDR1 SGHVS and CDR2 FQNEAQ. V was shortened by 5 bases and J by 9 bases, with 8 bases between the two germline ends. Here the CDR3 DNA reads TGTGCCAGCAGCCGTCTCCGTGAGCAGTTCTTC. It translates to CASSRLREQFF.

This clonotype has a count of ten or more. The V call is TRBV6-1, the J call TRBJ2-7; 8 bases align to TRBD1. Trimming took 6 bases from V and 7 from J; bases not matched to a gene: 14. The CDR3 has 15 amino acids. Germline loops: CDR1 MNHNS, CDR2 SASEGT. This chain's CDR3 is CASRVDRGRSREQYF. The CDR3 bases are TGTGCCAGCAGGGTTGACAGGGGAAGGTCGCGAGAGCAGTACTTC.

Ten or more counts support this clonotype. This chain connects TRBV3-1 to TRBJ2-3; D ambiguous. V was pared by 4 bases and J by 0 bases, with 14 bases between. The V gene's germline CDR1 is LGHDT and CDR2 YNNKEL (reference sequence). The CDR3 length is 16 residues. In DNA, the CDR3 is TGTGCCAGCAGCCCGCGTGGCCTGTTAAGCACAGATACGCAGTATTTT. As protein: CASSPRGLLSTDTQYF.

This clonotype was seen only a few times. A clone one base away is much larger, so this may be a read error. The genes are TRBV20-1 and TRBJ2-7; D is unresolved. The CDR3 has 14 residues. In germline, CDR1 is DFQATT, CDR2 SNEGSKA (reference sequence). Trimming stripped 5 bases from V and 2 bases from J, with 16 bases between. CDR3 in amino acids: CSADTVGSPYEQYF. CDR3 DNA: TGCAGTGCTGATACAGTGGGCAGCCCCTACGAGCAGTACTTC.